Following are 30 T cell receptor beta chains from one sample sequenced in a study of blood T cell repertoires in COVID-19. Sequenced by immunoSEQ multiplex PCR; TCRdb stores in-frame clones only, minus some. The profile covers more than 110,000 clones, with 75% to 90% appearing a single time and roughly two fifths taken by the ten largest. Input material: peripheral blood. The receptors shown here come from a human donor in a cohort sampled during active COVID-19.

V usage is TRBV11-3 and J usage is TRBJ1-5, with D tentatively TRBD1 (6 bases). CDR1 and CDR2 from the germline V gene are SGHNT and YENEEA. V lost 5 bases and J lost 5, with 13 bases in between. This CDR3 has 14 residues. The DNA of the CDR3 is TGTGCCAGCAGCCCTCGACAGGTGCATCAGCCCCAGCATTTT. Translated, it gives CASSPRQVHQPQHF.

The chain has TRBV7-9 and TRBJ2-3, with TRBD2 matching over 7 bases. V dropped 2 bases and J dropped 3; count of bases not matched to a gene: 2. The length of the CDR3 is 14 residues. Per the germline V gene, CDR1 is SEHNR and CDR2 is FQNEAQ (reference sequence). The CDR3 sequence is CASSLQGGTDTQYF. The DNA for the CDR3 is TGTGCCAGCAGCTTACAGGGAGGGACAGATACGCAGTATTTT.

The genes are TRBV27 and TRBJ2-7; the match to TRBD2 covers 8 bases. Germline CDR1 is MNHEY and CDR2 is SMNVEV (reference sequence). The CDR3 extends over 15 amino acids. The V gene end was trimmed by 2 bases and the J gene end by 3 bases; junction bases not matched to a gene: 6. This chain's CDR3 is CASSLGAGGDYEQYV. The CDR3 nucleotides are TGTGCCAGCAGTTTAGGGGCGGGAGGCGACTACGAGCAGTACGTC.

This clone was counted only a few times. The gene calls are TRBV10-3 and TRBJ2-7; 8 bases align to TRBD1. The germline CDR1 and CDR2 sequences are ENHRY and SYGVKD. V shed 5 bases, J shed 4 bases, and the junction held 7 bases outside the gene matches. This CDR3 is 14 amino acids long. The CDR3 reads CAISPDRGTYEQYV. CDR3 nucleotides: TGTGCCATCAGTCCTGACAGGGGAACTTACGAGCAGTACGTC.

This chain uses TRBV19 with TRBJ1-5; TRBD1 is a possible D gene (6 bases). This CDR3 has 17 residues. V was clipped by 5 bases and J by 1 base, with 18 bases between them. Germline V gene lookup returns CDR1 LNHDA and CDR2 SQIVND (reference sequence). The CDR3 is CASSLPTGYASNQPQHF. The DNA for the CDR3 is TGTGCCAGTAGTCTCCCAACAGGGTATGCCAGCAATCAGCCCCAGCATTTT.

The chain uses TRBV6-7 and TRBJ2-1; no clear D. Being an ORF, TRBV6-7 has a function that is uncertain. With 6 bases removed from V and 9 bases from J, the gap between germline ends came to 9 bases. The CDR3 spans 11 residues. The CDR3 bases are TGTGCCAGCAGCAAGAATAGTGAGCAGTTCTTC. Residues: CASSKNSEQFF.

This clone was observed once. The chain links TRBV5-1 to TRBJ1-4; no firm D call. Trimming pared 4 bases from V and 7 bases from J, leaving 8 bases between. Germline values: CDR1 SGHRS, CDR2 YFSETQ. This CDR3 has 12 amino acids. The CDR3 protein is CASSLPGEKLFF. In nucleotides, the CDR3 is TGCGCCAGCAGCCTCCCCGGTGAAAAACTGTTTTTT.

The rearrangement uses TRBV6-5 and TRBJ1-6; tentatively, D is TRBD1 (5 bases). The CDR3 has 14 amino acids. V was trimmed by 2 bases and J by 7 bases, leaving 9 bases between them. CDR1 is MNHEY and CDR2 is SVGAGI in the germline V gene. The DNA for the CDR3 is TGTGCCAGCAGTTACCAGGGACTGAATTCACCCCTCCACTTT. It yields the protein CASSYQGLNSPLHF.

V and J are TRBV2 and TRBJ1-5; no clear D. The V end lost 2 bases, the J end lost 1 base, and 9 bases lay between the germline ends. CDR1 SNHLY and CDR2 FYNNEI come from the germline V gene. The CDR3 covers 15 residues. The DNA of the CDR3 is TGTGCCAGCAGTGAAATGTTTCTAAGCAATCAGCCCCAGCATTTT. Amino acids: CASSEMFLSNQPQHF.

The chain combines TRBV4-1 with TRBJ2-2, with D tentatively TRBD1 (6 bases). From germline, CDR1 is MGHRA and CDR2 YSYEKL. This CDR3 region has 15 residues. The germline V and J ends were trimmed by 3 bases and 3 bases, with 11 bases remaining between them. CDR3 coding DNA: TGCGCCAGCAGCCAGCAGGGGACGGACACCGGGGAGCTGTTTTTT. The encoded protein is CASSQQGTDTGELFF.

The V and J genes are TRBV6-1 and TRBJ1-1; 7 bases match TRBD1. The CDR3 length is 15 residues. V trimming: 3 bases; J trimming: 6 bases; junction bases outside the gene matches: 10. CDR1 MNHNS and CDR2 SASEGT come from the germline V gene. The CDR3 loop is CASSDGRDSLSEAFF. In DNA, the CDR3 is TGTGCCAGCAGTGATGGACGGGACAGCCTTTCTGAAGCTTTCTTT.

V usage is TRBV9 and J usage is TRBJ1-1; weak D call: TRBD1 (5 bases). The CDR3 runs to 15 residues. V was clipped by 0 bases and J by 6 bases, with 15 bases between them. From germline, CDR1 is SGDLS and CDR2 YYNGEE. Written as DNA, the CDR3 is TGTGCCAGCAGCGTAGCTACGTCGTGGGGCCCTGAAGCTTTCTTT. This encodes CASSVATSWGPEAFF.

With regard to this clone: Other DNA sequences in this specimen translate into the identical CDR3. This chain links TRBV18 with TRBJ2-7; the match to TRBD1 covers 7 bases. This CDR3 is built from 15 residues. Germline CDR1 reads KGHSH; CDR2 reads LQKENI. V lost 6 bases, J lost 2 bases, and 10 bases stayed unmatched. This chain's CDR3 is CASSQGQSAPYEQYV. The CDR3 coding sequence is TGTGCCAGCTCGCAGGGACAGAGCGCTCCCTACGAGCAGTACGTC.

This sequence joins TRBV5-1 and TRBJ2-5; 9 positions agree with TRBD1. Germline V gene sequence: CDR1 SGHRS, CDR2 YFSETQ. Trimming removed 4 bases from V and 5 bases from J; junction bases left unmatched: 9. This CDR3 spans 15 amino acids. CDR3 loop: CASSPITGTGETQYF. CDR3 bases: TGCGCCAGCAGCCCTATTACCGGGACAGGGGAGACCCAGTACTTC.

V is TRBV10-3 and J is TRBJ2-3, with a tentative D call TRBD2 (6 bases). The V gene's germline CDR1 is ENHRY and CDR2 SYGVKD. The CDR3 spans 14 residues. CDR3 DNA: TGTGCTACATCACTCGGGGGAGGAGCAGATACGCAGTATTTT. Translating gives CATSLGGGADTQYF.

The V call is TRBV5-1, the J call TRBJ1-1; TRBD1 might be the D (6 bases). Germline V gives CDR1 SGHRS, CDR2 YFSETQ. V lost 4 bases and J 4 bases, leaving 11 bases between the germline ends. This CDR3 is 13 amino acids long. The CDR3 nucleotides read TGCGCCAGCAGCGAGACAGGACTCACTGAAGCTTTCTTT. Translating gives CASSETGLTEAFF.

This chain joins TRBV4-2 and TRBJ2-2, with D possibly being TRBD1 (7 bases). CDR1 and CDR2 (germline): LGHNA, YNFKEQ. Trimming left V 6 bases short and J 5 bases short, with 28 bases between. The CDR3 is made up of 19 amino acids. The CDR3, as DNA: TGTGCCAGCAGTCAAAGAGCTGCGACAGGGAGAGGGGGGACCGGGGAGCTGTTTTTT. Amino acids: CASSQRAATGRGGTGELFF.

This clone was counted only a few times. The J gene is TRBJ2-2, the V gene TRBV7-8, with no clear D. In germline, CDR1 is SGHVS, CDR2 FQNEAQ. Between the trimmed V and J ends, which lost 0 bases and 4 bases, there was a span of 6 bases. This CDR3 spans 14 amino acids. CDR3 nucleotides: TGTGCCAGCAGCTTAGCGCTCAGCACCGGGGAGCTGTTTTTT. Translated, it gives CASSLALSTGELFF.

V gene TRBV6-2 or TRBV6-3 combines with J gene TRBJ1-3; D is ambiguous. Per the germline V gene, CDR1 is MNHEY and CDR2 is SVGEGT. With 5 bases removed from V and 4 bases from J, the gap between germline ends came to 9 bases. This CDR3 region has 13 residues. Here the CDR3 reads CASSTESGNTIYF. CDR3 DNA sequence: TGTGCCAGCAGTACGGAGAGCGGAAACACCATATATTTT.

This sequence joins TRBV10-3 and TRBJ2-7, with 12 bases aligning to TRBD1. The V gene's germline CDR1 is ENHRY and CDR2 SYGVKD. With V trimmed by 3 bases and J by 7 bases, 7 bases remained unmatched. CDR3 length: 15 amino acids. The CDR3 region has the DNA TGTGCCATCAGTGACCCGGGACAGGGGGCGGGGGAGCAGTACGTC. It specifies CAISDPGQGAGEQYV.

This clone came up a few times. CDR3 coding DNA: TGTGCCAGCAGGCTCGACGACAGGGATTCCGGGGAGCTGTTTTTT. It is translated as CASRLDDRDSGELFF. The chain employs TRBV6-5 and TRBJ2-2, with 7 bases that match TRBD1. The CDR3 is 15 residues long. The germline V gene has CDR1 MNHEY and CDR2 SVGAGI. After removal of 6 bases from V and 6 bases from J, the junction contained 10 bases not matched to a gene.

This CDR3 reads CASSFDRGDYTF. The CDR3 DNA reads TGCGCCAGCAGCTTTGACAGGGGTGACTACACCTTC. The gene calls are TRBV5-1 and TRBJ1-2, with 8 bases identical to TRBD1. Germline CDR1 and CDR2: SGHRS and YFSETQ. There are 12 residues in the CDR3. With 2 bases clipped from V and 10 bases from J, the junction kept 4 bases outside the gene matches.

The CDR3: CASSFRREGTEAFF. DNA for the CDR3: TGTGCCAGCAGCTTCAGGAGAGAGGGCACTGAAGCTTTCTTT. The chain couples TRBV7-2 to TRBJ1-1; D is unclear. V was cut by 3 bases and J by 4 bases, with 12 bases left in between. CDR1 SGHTA and CDR2 FQGNSA come from the germline V gene. This CDR3 has 14 amino acids. Using reference TRBV7-2 and TRBJ1-1 for the parts outside the CDR3, the full variable domain is GAGVSQSPSNKVTEKGKDVELRCDPISGHTALYWYRQSLGQGLEFLIYFQGNSAPDKSGLPSDRFSAERTGGSVSTLTIQRTQQEDSAVYLCASSFRREGTEAFFGQGTRLTVV.

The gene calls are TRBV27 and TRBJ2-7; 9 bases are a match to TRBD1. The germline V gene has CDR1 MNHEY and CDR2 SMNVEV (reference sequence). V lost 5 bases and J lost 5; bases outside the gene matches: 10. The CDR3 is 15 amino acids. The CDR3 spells CASSPGQGRRDEQYF. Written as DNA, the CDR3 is TGTGCCAGCAGTCCCGGACAGGGGAGGCGGGACGAGCAGTACTTC.

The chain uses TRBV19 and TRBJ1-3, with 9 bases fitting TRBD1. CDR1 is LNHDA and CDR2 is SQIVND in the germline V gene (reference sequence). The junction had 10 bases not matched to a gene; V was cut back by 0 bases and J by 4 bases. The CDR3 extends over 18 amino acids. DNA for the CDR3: TGTGCCAGTAGTATAGATATTGGACAGGGGATTTTCGGAAACACCATATATTTT. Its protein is CASSIDIGQGIFGNTIYF.

The DNA for the CDR3 is TGCGCCAGCAGCTGGACCCCGCGACAGGGGTTAACAGATACGCAGTATTTT. Residues: CASSWTPRQGLTDTQYF. The chain links TRBV5-1 to TRBJ2-3; TRBD1 aligns across 8 bases. The trim removed 3 bases at V and 3 bases at J, leaving 12 bases unmatched. Looked up from germline, CDR1 is SGHRS and CDR2 is YFSETQ. The CDR3 is 17 amino acids.

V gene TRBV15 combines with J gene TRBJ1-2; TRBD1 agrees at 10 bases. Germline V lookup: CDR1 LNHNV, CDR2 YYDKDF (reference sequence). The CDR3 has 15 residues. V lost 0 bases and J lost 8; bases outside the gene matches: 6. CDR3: CATSRDRGTGAGYTF. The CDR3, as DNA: TGTGCCACCAGCAGAGATCGAGGGACAGGGGCGGGCTACACCTTC.

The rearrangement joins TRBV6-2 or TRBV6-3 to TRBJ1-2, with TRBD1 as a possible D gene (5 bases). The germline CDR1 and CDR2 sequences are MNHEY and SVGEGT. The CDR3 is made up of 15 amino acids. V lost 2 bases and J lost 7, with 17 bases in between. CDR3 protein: CASSYQGQGPFGYTF. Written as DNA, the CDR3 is TGTGCCAGCAGTTACCAAGGCCAGGGCCCTTTTGGCTACACCTTC.

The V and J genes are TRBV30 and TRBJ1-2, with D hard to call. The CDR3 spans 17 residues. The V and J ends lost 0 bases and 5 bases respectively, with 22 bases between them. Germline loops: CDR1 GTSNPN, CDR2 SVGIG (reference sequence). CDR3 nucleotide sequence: TGTGCCTGGAGTGTAAAAGACCTAATGGCCGGAGGGTATGGCTACACCTTC. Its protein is CAWSVKDLMAGGYGYTF.

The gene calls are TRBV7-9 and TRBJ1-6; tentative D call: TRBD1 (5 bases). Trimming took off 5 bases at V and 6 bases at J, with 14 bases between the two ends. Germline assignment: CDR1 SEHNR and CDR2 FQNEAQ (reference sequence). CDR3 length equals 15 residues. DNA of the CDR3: TGTGCCAGCAGCCAGGACCCAGGGTTTAATTCACCCCTCCACTTT. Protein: CASSQDPGFNSPLHF.